A selection of T cell receptor beta chains follows, all from one sample in a study of beta chain features in type 1 diabetes. Profiled with immunoSEQ multiplex PCR; TCRdb holds only in-frame clones, not every one. Here the sample spans some 330,000 clones, 10% to 15% being singletons. The sequenced sample consisted of naive CD4+ T cells from blood. The receptors stem from a woman younger than 35 with type 1 diabetes. Both conserved end residues are trimmed from each CDR3. Part of the rows lack a size; the others show once, few, many or a class for expanded clones.

>-|TRBJ2-7|9|TRBV28
ASTSVYEQY
>few|TRBJ2-7|14|TRBV6-5
ASSYSSSGDIYEQY
>-|TRBJ2-7|13|TRBV28
ASSPTGLAEYEQY
>few|TRBJ2-3|9|TRBV5-4
ASSQSNTQY
>few|TRBJ2-1|12|TRBV19
ASRGDTRGNEQF
>-|TRBJ1-1|13|TRBV4-2
ASSQGMTRNTEAF
>-|TRBJ2-1|13|TRBV4-3
ASSQDRISGNEQF
>-|TRBJ2-1|12|TRBV29-1
SVSGRVSYNEQF
>few|TRBJ1-1|15|TRBV4-3
ASSQVVGQGALEGAF
>-|TRBJ2-1|11|TRBV18
ASSPIGSDEQF
>few|TRBJ1-1|13|TRBV19
ASSPGTGLNTEAF
>-|TRBJ1-2|11|TRBV13
ASSFSGSYGYT
>-|TRBJ2-1|16|TRBV12-5
ASGLVPKKASSYNEQF
>few|TRBJ2-3|11|TRBV15
ATSSSGADTQY